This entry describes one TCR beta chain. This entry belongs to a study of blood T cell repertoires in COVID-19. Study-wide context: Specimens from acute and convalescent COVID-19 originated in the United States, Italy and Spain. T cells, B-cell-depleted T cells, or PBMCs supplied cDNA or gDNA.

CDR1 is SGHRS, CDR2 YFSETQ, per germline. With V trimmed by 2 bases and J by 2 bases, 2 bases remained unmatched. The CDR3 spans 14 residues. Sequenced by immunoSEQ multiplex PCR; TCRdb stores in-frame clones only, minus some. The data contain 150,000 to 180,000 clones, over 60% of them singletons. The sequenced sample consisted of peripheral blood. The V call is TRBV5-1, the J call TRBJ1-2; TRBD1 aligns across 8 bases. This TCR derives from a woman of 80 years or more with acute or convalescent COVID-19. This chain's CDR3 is CASSLQGDNYGYTF. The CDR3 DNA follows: TGCGCCAGCAGCTTACAGGGGGACAACTATGGCTACACCTTC. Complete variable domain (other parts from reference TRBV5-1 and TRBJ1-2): KAGVTQTPRYLIKTRGQQVTLSCSPISGHRSVSWYQQTPGQGLQFLFEYFSETQRNKGNFPGRFSGRQFSNSRSEMNVSTLELGDSALYLCASSLQGDNYGYTFGSGTRLTVV.